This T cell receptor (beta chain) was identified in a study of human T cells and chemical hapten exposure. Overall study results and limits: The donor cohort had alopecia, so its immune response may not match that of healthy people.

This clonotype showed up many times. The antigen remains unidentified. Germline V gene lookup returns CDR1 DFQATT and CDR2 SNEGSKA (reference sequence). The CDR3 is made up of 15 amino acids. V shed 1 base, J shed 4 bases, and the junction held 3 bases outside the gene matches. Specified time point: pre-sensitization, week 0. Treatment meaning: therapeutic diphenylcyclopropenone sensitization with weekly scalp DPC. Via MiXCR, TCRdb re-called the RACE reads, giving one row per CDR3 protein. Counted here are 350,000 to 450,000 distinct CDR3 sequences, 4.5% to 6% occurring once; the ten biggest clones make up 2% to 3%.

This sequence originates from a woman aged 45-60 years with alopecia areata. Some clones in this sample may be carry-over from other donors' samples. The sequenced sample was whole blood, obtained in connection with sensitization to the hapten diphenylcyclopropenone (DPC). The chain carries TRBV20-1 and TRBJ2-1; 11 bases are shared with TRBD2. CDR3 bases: TGCAGTGCTAGAGGACTAGCGGGAACTTACAATGAGCAGTTCTTC. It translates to CSARGLAGTYNEQFF.